This TCR beta chain was retrieved from a study of blood T cell repertoires in COVID-19. Overall study: COVID-19 samples from acute and convalescent phases originated in the United States, Italy and Spain.

Sequenced by immunoSEQ multiplex PCR; TCRdb stores in-frame clones only, minus some. The sample lists under 50,000 clones, about three quarters occurring once. The V gene lost 6 bases and the J gene lost 1 base, with 15 bases spanning the gap. CDR3 size: 16 residues. Germline CDR1 and CDR2: MNHEY and SMNVEV (reference sequence). The V call is TRBV27, the J call TRBJ2-2, with D perhaps matching TRBD1 (6 bases). The TCR comes from a human donor with active or convalescent COVID-19. The donor label of this sample is uncertain. The sample taken for sequencing was peripheral blood. Here the CDR3 DNA reads TGTGCCAGCAGGCCTTACAGGGTGGGGAACACCGGGGAGCTGTTTTTT. Amino acid sequence: CASRPYRVGNTGELFF.